These 2 T cell receptor beta chains originate from one sample sequenced in a study of T-cell reconstitution after alpha-beta-depleted transplantation in children. This sample's TCRbeta library carried unique molecular identifier barcodes. TCRdb called the PCR reads again in MiXCR, with one record for every CDR3 protein. The table includes 600,000 to 700,000 distinct CDR3 sequences, approximately 15% detected once. The sequencing here drew on PBMCs from the stem cell graft donor, taken from the stem cell graft. The source of these receptors is a human donor who donated a stem cell graft to a child with acute myeloid leukemia.

The chain joins TRBV20-1 to TRBJ1-5; D is uncertain. V lost 2 bases, J lost 1 base, and 24 bases lay in between. This CDR3 has 19 residues. Looked up from germline, CDR1 is DFQATT and CDR2 is SNEGSKA (reference sequence). The CDR3 bases are TGCAGTGCTAGATCTCAAGATCGGGCTTCAGGTGTGAGCAATCAGCCCCAGCATTTT. Translation gives CSARSQDRASGVSNQPQHF.

This clonotype appeared a few times. The chain employs TRBV20-1 and TRBJ2-3, with D unclear. The CDR3 extends over 14 amino acids. CDR1 is DFQATT, CDR2 SNEGSKA, per germline (reference sequence). Trimming took off 1 base at V and 4 bases at J, with 12 bases between the two ends. Here the CDR3 reads CSARVVASSDTQYF. CDR3 sequence (DNA): TGCAGTGCTAGAGTGGTAGCCAGTTCAGATACGCAGTATTTT.